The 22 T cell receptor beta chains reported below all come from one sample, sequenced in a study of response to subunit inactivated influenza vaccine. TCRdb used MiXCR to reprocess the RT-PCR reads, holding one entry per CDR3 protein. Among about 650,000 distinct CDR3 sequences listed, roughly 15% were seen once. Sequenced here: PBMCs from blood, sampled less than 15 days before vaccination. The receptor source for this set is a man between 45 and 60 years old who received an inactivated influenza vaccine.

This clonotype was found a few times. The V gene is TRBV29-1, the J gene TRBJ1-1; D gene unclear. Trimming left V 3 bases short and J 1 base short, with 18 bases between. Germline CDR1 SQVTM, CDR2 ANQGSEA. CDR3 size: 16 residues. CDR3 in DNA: TGCAGCGTTGATTTCGGGTTACCGATGCCGAACACTGAAGCTTTCTTT. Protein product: CSVDFGLPMPNTEAFF.

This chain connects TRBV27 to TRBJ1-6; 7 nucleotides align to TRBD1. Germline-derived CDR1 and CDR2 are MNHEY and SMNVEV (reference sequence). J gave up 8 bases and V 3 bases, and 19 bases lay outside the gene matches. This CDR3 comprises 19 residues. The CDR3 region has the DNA TGTGCCAGCAGTTTTAGTACCCCCCCGACAGGGAAGTCGGATTCACCCCTCCACTTT. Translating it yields CASSFSTPPTGKSDSPLHF.

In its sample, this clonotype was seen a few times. The CDR3 DNA follows: TGTGCCAGCAGTCCTCCCTTAAGCCGGACGGTCTTCTATGGCTACACCTTC. It translates to CASSPPLSRTVFYGYTF. This chain links TRBV6-2 or TRBV6-3 with TRBJ1-2, with D unresolved. V lost 5 bases, J lost 4 bases, and 23 bases lay in between. The CDR3 runs to 17 residues. CDR1 and CDR2 from the germline V gene are MNHEY and SVGEGT.

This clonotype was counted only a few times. The CDR3 here is CASRREQGSNSPLHF. The CDR3 nucleotides read TGTGCCAGCAGAAGAGAACAGGGGAGCAATTCACCCCTCCACTTT. This rearrangement joins TRBV2 to TRBJ1-6; 7 bases align to TRBD1. The CDR3 is 15 amino acids. Germline loops: CDR1 SNHLY, CDR2 FYNNEI. The V gene end was trimmed by 6 bases and the J gene end by 7 bases; junction bases not matched to a gene: 9.

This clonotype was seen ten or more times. CDR3 sequence: CASRGQGLNTEAFF. In DNA, the CDR3 is TGTGCCAGCAGGGGACAGGGGTTGAACACTGAAGCTTTCTTT. J is TRBJ1-1 and V is TRBV6-1; 10 bases are a match to TRBD1. This CDR3 has 14 amino acids. With V trimmed by 6 bases and J by 0 bases, 1 base remained unmatched. Germline-derived CDR1 and CDR2 are MNHNS and SASEGT.

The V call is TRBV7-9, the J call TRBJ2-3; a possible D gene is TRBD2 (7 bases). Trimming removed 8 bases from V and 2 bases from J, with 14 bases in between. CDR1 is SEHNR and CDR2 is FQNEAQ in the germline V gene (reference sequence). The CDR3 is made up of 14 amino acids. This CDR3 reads CASGDRGATDTQYF. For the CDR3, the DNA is TGTGCCAGCGGCGATCGGGGGGCCACAGATACGCAGTATTTT.

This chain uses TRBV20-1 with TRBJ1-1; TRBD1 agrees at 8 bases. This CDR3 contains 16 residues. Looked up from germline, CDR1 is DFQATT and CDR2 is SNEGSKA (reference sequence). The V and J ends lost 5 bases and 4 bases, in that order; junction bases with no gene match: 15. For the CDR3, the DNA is TGCAGTGCTTCACCCCCAGGGGGCCGGTTGGGCACTGAAGCTTTCTTT. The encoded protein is CSASPPGGRLGTEAFF.

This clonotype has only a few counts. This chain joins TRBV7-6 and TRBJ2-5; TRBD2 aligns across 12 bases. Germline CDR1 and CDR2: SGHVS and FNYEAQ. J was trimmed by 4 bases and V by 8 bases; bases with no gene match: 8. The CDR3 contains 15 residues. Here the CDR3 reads CASFSSGGAGETQYF. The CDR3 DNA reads TGTGCCAGCTTCTCTAGCGGGGGGGCTGGAGAGACCCAGTACTTC.

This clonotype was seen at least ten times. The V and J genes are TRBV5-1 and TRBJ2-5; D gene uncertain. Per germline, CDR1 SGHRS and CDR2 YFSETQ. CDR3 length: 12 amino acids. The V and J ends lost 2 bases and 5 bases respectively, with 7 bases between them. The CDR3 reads CASSFLGETQYF. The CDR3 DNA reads TGCGCCAGCAGCTTCCTCGGTGAGACCCAGTACTTC.

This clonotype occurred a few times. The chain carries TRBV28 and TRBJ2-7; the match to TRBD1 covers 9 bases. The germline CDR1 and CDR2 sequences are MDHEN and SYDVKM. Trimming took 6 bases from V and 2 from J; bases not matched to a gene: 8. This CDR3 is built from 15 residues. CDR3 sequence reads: CASSSGTGMAYEQYF. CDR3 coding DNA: TGTGCCAGCAGCTCAGGGACAGGGATGGCCTACGAGCAGTACTTC.

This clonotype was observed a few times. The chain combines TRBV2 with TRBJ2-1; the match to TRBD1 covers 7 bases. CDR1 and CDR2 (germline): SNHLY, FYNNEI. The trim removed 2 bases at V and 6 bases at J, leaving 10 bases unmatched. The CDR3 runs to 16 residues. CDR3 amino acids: CASSELRLSGGNEQFF. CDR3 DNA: TGTGCCAGCAGTGAACTCCGCCTTTCAGGGGGCAATGAGCAGTTCTTC.

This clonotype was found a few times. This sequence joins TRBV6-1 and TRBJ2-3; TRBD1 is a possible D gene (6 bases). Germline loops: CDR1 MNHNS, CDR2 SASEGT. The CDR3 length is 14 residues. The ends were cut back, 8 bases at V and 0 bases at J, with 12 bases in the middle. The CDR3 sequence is CASLRTVSTDTQYF. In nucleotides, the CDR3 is TGTGCCAGCCTCCGGACAGTTAGCACAGATACGCAGTATTTT.

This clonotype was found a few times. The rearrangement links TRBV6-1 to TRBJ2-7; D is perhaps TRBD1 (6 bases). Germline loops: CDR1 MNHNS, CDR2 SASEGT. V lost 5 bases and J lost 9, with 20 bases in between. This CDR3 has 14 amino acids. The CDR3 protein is CASSPTGNPTRQYF. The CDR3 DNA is TGTGCCAGCAGTCCCACAGGGAATCCTACGAGGCAGTACTTC.

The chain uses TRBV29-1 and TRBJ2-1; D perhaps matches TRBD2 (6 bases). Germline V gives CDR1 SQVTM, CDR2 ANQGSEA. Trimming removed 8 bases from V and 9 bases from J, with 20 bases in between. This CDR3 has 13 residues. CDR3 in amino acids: CSPVLAGGAEQFF. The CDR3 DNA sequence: TGCAGCCCTGTTCTGGCTGGCGGGGCTGAGCAGTTCTTC.

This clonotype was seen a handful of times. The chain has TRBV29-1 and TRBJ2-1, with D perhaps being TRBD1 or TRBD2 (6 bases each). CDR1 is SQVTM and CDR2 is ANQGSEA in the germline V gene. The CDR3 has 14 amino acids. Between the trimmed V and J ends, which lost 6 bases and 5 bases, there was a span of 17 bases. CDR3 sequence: CSVLVGGRNNEQFF. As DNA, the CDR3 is TGCAGCGTCTTAGTGGGGGGCCGTAACAATGAGCAGTTCTTC.

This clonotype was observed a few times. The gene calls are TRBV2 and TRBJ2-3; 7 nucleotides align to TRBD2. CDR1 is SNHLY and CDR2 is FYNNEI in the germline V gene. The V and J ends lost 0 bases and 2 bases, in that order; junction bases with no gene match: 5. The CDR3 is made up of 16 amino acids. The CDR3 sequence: CASSEASRGYTDTQYF. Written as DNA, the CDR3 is TGTGCCAGCAGTGAAGCTTCGCGGGGGTACACAGATACGCAGTATTTT.

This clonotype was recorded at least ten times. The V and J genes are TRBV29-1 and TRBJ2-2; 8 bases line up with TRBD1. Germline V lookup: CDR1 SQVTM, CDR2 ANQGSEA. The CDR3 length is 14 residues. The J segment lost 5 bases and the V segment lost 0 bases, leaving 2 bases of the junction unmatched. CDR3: CSVEDRGHTGELFF. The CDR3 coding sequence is TGCAGCGTTGAAGACAGGGGGCATACCGGGGAGCTGTTTTTT.

CDR3 in amino acids: CAISGGQGYEQYF. In DNA form, the CDR3 reads TGTGCCATCAGTGGGGGACAGGGCTACGAGCAGTACTTC. The chain recombines TRBV10-3 with TRBJ2-7, with 9 bases aligning to TRBD1. After removal of 4 bases from V and 3 bases from J, the junction contained 1 base not matched to a gene. The germline CDR1 and CDR2 sequences are ENHRY and SYGVKD. The CDR3 loop spans 13 amino acids.

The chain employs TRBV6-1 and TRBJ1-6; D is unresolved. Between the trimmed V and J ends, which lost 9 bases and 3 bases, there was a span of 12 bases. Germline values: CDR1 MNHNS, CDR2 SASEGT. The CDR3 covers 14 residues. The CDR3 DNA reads TGTGCCAGTGGACCGACCAACTATAATTCACCCCTCCACTTT. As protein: CASGPTNYNSPLHF.

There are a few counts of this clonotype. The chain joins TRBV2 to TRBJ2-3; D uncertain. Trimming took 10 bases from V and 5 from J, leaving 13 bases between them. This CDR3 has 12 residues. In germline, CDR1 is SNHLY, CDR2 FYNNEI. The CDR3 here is CATTQTRDTQYF. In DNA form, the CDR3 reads TGTGCCACCACCCAAACCCGAGATACGCAGTATTTT. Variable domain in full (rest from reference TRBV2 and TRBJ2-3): EPEVTQTPSHQVTQMGQEVILRCVPISNHLYFYWYRQILGQKVEFLVSFYNNEISEKSEIFDDQFSVERPDGSNFTLKIRSTKLEDSAMYFCATTQTRDTQYFGPGTRLTVL.

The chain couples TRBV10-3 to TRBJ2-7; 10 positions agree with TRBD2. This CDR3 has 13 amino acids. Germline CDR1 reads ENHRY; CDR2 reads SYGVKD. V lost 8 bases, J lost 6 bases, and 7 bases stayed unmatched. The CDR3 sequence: CAIRGLAYGEQYF. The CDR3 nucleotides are TGTGCCATCCGGGGACTAGCGTACGGCGAGCAGTACTTC.

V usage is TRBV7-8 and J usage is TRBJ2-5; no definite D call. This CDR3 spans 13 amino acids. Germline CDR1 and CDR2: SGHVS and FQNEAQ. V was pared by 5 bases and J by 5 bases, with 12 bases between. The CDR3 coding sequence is TGTGCCAGCAGCGGATCGGGTCGGGAGACCCAGTACTTC. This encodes CASSGSGRETQYF.